Presented here are 29 T cell receptor beta chains from one specimen sequenced in a study of yellow fever vaccine responses in identical twins. TCRdb reprocessed the RT-PCR reads with MiXCR, giving one entry per CDR3 protein. The sample contains 4,800 or so distinct CDR3 sequences, about three quarters of which appear only once. This specimen was T cells from blood (PBMCs), unsorted or a sorted subset (not recorded which), taken before or after yellow fever vaccination (not recorded which). These TCRs come from a woman between 18 and 30 years old who received the yellow fever vaccine.

The chain carries TRBV29-1 and TRBJ1-1, with 8 bases identical to TRBD1. The length of the CDR3 is 13 residues. Germline lookup yields CDR1 SQVTM and CDR2 ANQGSEA. J lost 5 bases, V lost 7 bases, and 9 bases had no gene match. The CDR3 spells CSAADRAGTEAFF. CDR3 sequence (DNA): TGCAGCGCCGCGGACAGGGCTGGGACTGAAGCTTTCTTT.

This clonotype was observed a few times. The genes are TRBV2 and TRBJ1-2; D uncertain. Between the trimmed V and J ends, which lost 5 bases and 6 bases, there was a span of 16 bases. In germline, CDR1 is SNHLY, CDR2 FYNNEI. This CDR3 contains 14 residues. In DNA form, the CDR3 reads TGTGCCAGCAGTCTTAGGGAGGGAACCCATGGCTACACCTTC. Translating it yields CASSLREGTHGYTF.

This clonotype has only a few counts. This chain joins TRBV18 and TRBJ2-2, with D unclear. V was cut by 2 bases and J by 6 bases, with 13 bases left in between. The CDR3 has 15 residues. Per germline, CDR1 KGHSH and CDR2 LQKENI. The CDR3 region has the DNA TGTGCCAGCTCACCAAGCCAGATAAGGGCCGGGGAGCTGTTTTTT. Translating it yields CASSPSQIRAGELFF.

The rearrangement uses TRBV6-5 and TRBJ1-2, with TRBD1 matching over 7 bases. The germline CDR1 and CDR2 sequences are MNHEY and SVGAGI. After removal of 2 bases from V and 8 bases from J, the junction contained 11 bases not matched to a gene. This CDR3 has 15 amino acids. CDR3 loop: CASSYIGGGAGGYTF. CDR3 coding DNA: TGTGCCAGCAGTTACATAGGAGGGGGCGCCGGGGGCTACACCTTC.

The chain links TRBV13 to TRBJ2-1; D possibly corresponds to TRBD2 (7 bases). Germline V gene lookup returns CDR1 PRHDT and CDR2 FYEKMQ (reference sequence). The V end lost 6 bases, the J end lost 3 bases, and 15 bases lay between the germline ends. The CDR3 extends over 15 amino acids. In DNA form, the CDR3 reads TGTGCCAGCAGGCAAACGGGGGGCAACTACAATGAGCAGTTCTTC. Protein: CASRQTGGNYNEQFF.

The chain links TRBV29-1 to TRBJ2-7; D not resolved. The CDR3 has 12 residues. CDR1 SQVTM and CDR2 ANQGSEA come from the germline V gene. V was trimmed by 2 bases and J by 3 bases, leaving 8 bases between them. The CDR3 DNA sequence: TGCAGCGTTGAACTGGGAAACTACGAGCAGTACTTC. It codes for CSVELGNYEQYF.

This clonotype showed up just a few times. The chain links TRBV18 to TRBJ1-1; D remains unclear. The length of the CDR3 is 13 residues. Germline V gene data show CDR1 as KGHSH and CDR2 as LQKENI. Trimming left V 2 bases short and J 3 bases short, with 7 bases between. The CDR3 loop is CASSPFGYTEAFF. Here the CDR3 DNA reads TGTGCCAGCTCACCATTTGGATACACTGAAGCTTTCTTT.

V usage is TRBV7-9 and J usage is TRBJ2-1; 8 positions agree with TRBD2. The CDR3 contains 16 residues. J was trimmed by 8 bases and V by 9 bases; bases with no gene match: 18. The germline V gene encodes CDR1 SEHNR and CDR2 FQNEAQ (reference sequence). CDR3: CASTNEAGESEDEQFF. CDR3 nucleotides: TGTGCCAGTACCAACGAAGCGGGAGAGTCCGAGGATGAGCAGTTCTTC.

V is TRBV25-1 and J is TRBJ1-2; no clear D gene. This CDR3 has 13 amino acids. V lost 1 base and J lost 6, with 9 bases in between. Per the germline V gene, CDR1 is MGHDK and CDR2 is SYGVNS. The CDR3 DNA sequence: TGTGCCAGCAGTGAATTTACCGGGGATGGCTACACCTTC. Translated, it gives CASSEFTGDGYTF.

V usage is TRBV4-2 and J usage is TRBJ2-7; no clear D. From germline, CDR1 is LGHNA and CDR2 YNFKEQ. Between the trimmed V and J ends, which lost 4 bases and 0 bases, there was a span of 13 bases. The CDR3 is made up of 15 amino acids. CDR3 bases: TGTGCCAGCAGCCCCTTCGCAGGAGACTCCTACGAGCAGTACTTC. Amino acids: CASSPFAGDSYEQYF.

V and J are TRBV10-3 and TRBJ2-2, with 10 positions matching TRBD1. CDR3 length equals 16 residues. Germline V gene lookup returns CDR1 ENHRY and CDR2 SYGVKD. The trim removed 6 bases at V and 0 bases at J, leaving 4 bases unmatched. The CDR3 region is CAIRQTGGANTGELFF. Here the CDR3 DNA reads TGTGCCATCAGACAGACAGGGGGCGCGAACACCGGGGAGCTGTTTTTT.

The chain couples TRBV10-1 to TRBJ2-5, with TRBD2 identical over 11 bases. V dropped 6 bases and J dropped 8; count of bases not matched to a gene: 17. Germline values: CDR1 WNHNN, CDR2 SYGVQD (reference sequence). There are 17 residues in the CDR3. This CDR3 reads CASRAGTSGSRKRTQYF. Here the CDR3 DNA reads TGCGCCAGCAGGGCCGGGACTAGCGGTAGTCGTAAGAGAACCCAGTACTTC.

This clonotype was observed a handful of times. The chain is built from TRBV15 and TRBJ2-1, with 9 bases that match TRBD2. Trimming removed 1 base from V and 7 bases from J; junction bases left unmatched: 5. CDR3 length: 15 amino acids. Germline CDR1 reads LNHNV; CDR2 reads YYDKDF (reference sequence). The CDR3 here is CATSRGVAGDNEQFF. DNA of the CDR3: TGTGCCACCAGCAGAGGGGTAGCGGGAGATAATGAGCAGTTCTTC.

The gene calls are TRBV11-3 and TRBJ2-2, with a tentative D call TRBD2 (5 bases). CDR1 and CDR2 from the germline V gene are SGHNT and YENEEA. Trimming removed 3 bases at V and 2 bases at J, with 10 bases between. The CDR3 extends over 15 amino acids. In DNA, the CDR3 is TGTGCCAGCAGCTTTGGTAGCGTAAACACCGGGGAGCTGTTTTTT. Translated: CASSFGSVNTGELFF.

The J gene is TRBJ2-7, the V gene TRBV20-1; D unresolved. The V gene lost 6 bases and the J gene lost 7 bases, with 10 bases spanning the gap. This CDR3 spans 10 amino acids. Germline V gives CDR1 DFQATT, CDR2 SNEGSKA (reference sequence). The CDR3: CSASHIEQYF. CDR3 DNA sequence: TGCAGTGCGAGCCACATAGAGCAGTACTTC.

The chain joins TRBV7-9 to TRBJ2-7; D gene uncertain. Looked up from germline, CDR1 is SEHNR and CDR2 is FQNEAQ (reference sequence). This CDR3 has 15 residues. V lost 7 bases and J lost 4, with 20 bases in between. As DNA, the CDR3 is TGTGCCAGCACCAATCCCGGGTCAGCCCTTTACGAGCAGTACTTC. Translating it yields CASTNPGSALYEQYF. The complete variable domain, with remaining parts taken from reference TRBV7-9 and TRBJ2-7, reads DTGVSQNPRHKITKRGQNVTFRCDPISEHNRLYWYRQTLGQGPEFLTYFQNEAQLEKSRLLSDRFSAERPKGSFSTLEIQRTEQGDSAMYLCASTNPGSALYEQYFGPGTRLTVT.

The V and J genes are TRBV3-1 and TRBJ2-1, with 12 bases fitting TRBD2. Germline assignment: CDR1 LGHDT and CDR2 YNNKEL (reference sequence). This CDR3 is built from 15 residues. Trimming at V came to 1 base and at J to 9 bases, leaving 4 bases not matched to a gene. CDR3 sequence: CASSQVVLAGGEQFF. The CDR3 DNA reads TGTGCCAGCAGCCAAGTAGTACTAGCGGGAGGTGAGCAGTTCTTC.

The J gene is TRBJ2-7, the V gene TRBV12-3 or TRBV12-4; the D gene could be TRBD1 or TRBD2 (5 bases each). The CDR3 is 15 residues long. The V and J ends lost 4 bases and 4 bases respectively, with 17 bases between them. DNA of the CDR3: TGTGCCAGCAGTTCAGCCGGGACGGATATTTACGAGCAGTACTTC. It yields the protein CASSSAGTDIYEQYF.

This chain connects TRBV19 to TRBJ1-1, with a tentative D call TRBD1 (6 bases). Germline CDR1 reads LNHDA; CDR2 reads SQIVND (reference sequence). Between the trimmed V and J ends, which lost 5 bases and 0 bases, there was a span of 13 bases. The CDR3 length is 15 residues. This CDR3 reads CASSERTGLNTEAFF. The CDR3 DNA is TGTGCCAGTAGTGAGCGTACAGGGCTGAACACTGAAGCTTTCTTT.

The chain has TRBV7-9 and TRBJ2-3; the D is unclear. Trimming left V 5 bases short and J 0 bases short, with 9 bases between. The V gene's germline CDR1 is SEHNR and CDR2 FQNEAQ (reference sequence). CDR3 length: 14 amino acids. As DNA, the CDR3 is TGTGCCAGCAGCCAGTACACTAGCACAGATACGCAGTATTTT. Its protein is CASSQYTSTDTQYF.

The chain is built from TRBV13 and TRBJ2-7; 7 positions match TRBD1. The CDR3 loop spans 13 amino acids. V was pared by 7 bases and J by 4 bases, with 7 bases of the junction left unmatched. CDR1 PRHDT and CDR2 FYEKMQ come from the germline V gene (reference sequence). The CDR3 region is CASTLDRLYEQYF. The CDR3 nucleotides are TGTGCCAGCACCCTGGACAGGTTATACGAGCAGTACTTC. The full variable domain, in which reference TRBV13 and TRBJ2-7 provide the parts outside the CDR3, is AAGVIQSPRHLIKEKRETATLKCYPIPRHDTVYWYQQGPGQDPQFLISFYEKMQSDKGSIPDRFSAQQFSDYHSELNMSSLELGDSALYFCASTLDRLYEQYFGPGTRLTVT.

The V gene is TRBV4-3, the J gene TRBJ2-5; 8 bases map to TRBD2. Trimming took 4 bases from V and 0 from J; bases not matched to a gene: 7. CDR1 is LGHNA, CDR2 YSLEER, per germline. The CDR3 spans 16 residues. The CDR3 nucleotides are TGCGCCAGCAGCCCAACACTAGCGGCGTACCAAGAGACCCAGTACTTC. This encodes CASSPTLAAYQETQYF.

Comment on this clonotype: A junction boundary mismatches the germline segment, possibly from a read error. J is TRBJ2-2 and V is TRBV7-6; 12 bases fit TRBD1. From germline, CDR1 is SGHVS and CDR2 FNYEAQ. CDR3 size: 17 residues. CDR3 DNA: TGTGCTAGCAGCTTATCACCGGGACAGGGGGCCTCCGGGGAGCTGTTTTTT. Translating it yields CASSLSPGQGASGELFF. Full variable domain (outside the CDR3, taken from reference TRBV7-6 and TRBJ2-2): GAGVSQSPRYKVTKRGQDVALRCDPISGHVSLYWYRQALGQGPEFLTYFNYEAQQDKSGLPNDRFSAERPEGSISTLTIQRTEQRDSAMYRCASSLSPGQGASGELFFGEGSRLTVL.

This clonotype has only a few counts. The gene calls are TRBV30 and TRBJ1-1, with D possibly matching TRBD1 (5 bases). From germline, CDR1 is GTSNPN and CDR2 SVGIG (reference sequence). Trimming stripped 1 base from V and 4 bases from J, with 13 bases between. The CDR3 length is 14 residues. The chain's CDR3 is CAWSADTGGTEAFF. CDR3 DNA: TGTGCCTGGAGTGCGGACACGGGAGGCACTGAAGCTTTCTTT.

V and J are TRBV9 and TRBJ2-5; no clear D. Germline CDR1 SGDLS, CDR2 YYNGEE. Trimming pared 4 bases from V and 1 base from J, leaving 8 bases between. The CDR3 sequence is 13 residues long. CDR3 amino acids: CASSPRPQETQYF. As DNA, the CDR3 is TGTGCCAGCAGCCCCCGCCCCCAAGAGACCCAGTACTTC.

The V call is TRBV4-1, the J call TRBJ2-7; 8 bases are shared with TRBD1. J gave up 0 bases and V 2 bases, and 0 bases lay outside the gene matches. CDR3 size: 14 residues. In germline, CDR1 is MGHRA, CDR2 YSYEKL. CDR3 loop: CASSQQGASYEQYF. The CDR3 DNA sequence: TGCGCCAGCAGCCAACAGGGGGCCTCCTACGAGCAGTACTTC.

The chain links TRBV11-1 to TRBJ2-7; D is perhaps TRBD1 or TRBD2 (6 bases each). Germline V lookup: CDR1 SGHAT, CDR2 FQDESV (reference sequence). The CDR3 loop spans 17 amino acids. Between the trimmed V and J ends, which lost 2 bases and 5 bases, there was a span of 22 bases. CDR3 DNA sequence: TGTGCCAGCAGCTTAAGGCCCCCGGGGGCACTAGGGAACGAGCAGTACTTC. It specifies CASSLRPPGALGNEQYF.

The CDR3 is CASSLRLAGGDEQYF. The CDR3 coding sequence is TGTGCCAGCAGCTTACGACTAGCGGGAGGGGACGAGCAGTACTTC. The chain carries TRBV11-1 and TRBJ2-7; 14 bases line up with TRBD2. Germline V gives CDR1 SGHAT, CDR2 FQDESV (reference sequence). Losses at the gene ends were 2 bases for V and 5 bases for J; bases not matched to a gene: 2. This CDR3 spans 15 amino acids.

This clonotype was seen only once. This rearrangement joins TRBV14 to TRBJ2-1; 10 nucleotides align to TRBD2. J lost 2 bases, V lost 4 bases, and 8 bases had no gene match. Germline assignment: CDR1 SGHDN and CDR2 FVKESK. CDR3 length equals 17 residues. The CDR3 reads CASSPISGGVTYNEQFF. The CDR3 coding sequence is TGTGCCAGCAGCCCAATCAGCGGGGGGGTCACCTACAATGAGCAGTTCTTC.